What follows describes a single TCR beta chain. As yet, its antigen is unknown. Scientists ran DNA taken from cultured CD4+ T cells through the Oncomine TCR Beta short-read assay for sequencing. One entry per CDR3 protein results from TCRdb running MiXCR on the PCR reads. The sample includes approximately 8,800 distinct CDR3 sequences, roughly 60% of them seen just once. CDR3 length: 12 residues. V was cut by 3 bases and J by 10 bases, with 7 bases left in between. Germline V CDR1 and CDR2: SEHNR, FQNEAQ (reference sequence). Sample treatment: approximately 9-day PBMC culture with coronavirus spike peptide pools or control peptides (ViraFEST assay). The source of the sample is a study of vaccination and CD4 T cells after COVID-19.

The receptor was isolated from a human donor who had recovered from COVID-19. The genes are TRBV7-9 and TRBJ1-6; D is unclear. The sequenced material came from CD4+ T cells from blood, cultured in vitro. CDR3 amino acids: CASSFEVSPLHF. The CDR3 bases are TGTGCCAGCAGCTTTGAGGTCTCACCCCTCCACTTT. Together with reference TRBV7-9 and TRBJ1-6, the CDR3 gives the full variable domain: DTGVSQNPRHKITKRGQNVTFRCDPISEHNRLYWYRQTLGQGPEFLTYFQNEAQLEKSRLLSDRFSAERPKGSFSTLEIQRTEQGDSAMYLCASSFEVSPLHFGNGTRLTVT.